One T cell receptor beta chain is described in this entry. As yet, its antigen is unknown. These data belong to a study of T-cell memory formation after mild COVID-19. Study background: Largely donor-specific sequence clusters came from two donors.

Each CDR3 protein gets one entry after TCRdb re-called the 5' RACE reads with MiXCR. Of 200,000 to 250,000 distinct CDR3 sequences listed, about 27% are singletons. With 8 bases clipped from V and 8 bases from J, the junction kept 11 bases outside the gene matches. There are 14 residues in the CDR3. Germline V gene data show CDR1 as SEHNR and CDR2 as FQNEAQ (reference sequence). The study, taken as a whole, reports: Specificity for SARS-CoV-2 was not confirmed among the second-wave clones peaking on day 37.

The chain is built from TRBV7-9 and TRBJ2-3; TRBD1 agrees at 9 bases. The receptor's source is an adult woman who had mild COVID-19 (a few samples of this study predate the infection). Cell type and time point are not known. Sequenced: PBMCs or a T cell subset sorted from them (not recorded which). CDR3 residues: CASLGQGQRGTQYF. CDR3 bases: TGTGCCAGCTTGGGACAGGGCCAACGGGGTACGCAGTATTTT.